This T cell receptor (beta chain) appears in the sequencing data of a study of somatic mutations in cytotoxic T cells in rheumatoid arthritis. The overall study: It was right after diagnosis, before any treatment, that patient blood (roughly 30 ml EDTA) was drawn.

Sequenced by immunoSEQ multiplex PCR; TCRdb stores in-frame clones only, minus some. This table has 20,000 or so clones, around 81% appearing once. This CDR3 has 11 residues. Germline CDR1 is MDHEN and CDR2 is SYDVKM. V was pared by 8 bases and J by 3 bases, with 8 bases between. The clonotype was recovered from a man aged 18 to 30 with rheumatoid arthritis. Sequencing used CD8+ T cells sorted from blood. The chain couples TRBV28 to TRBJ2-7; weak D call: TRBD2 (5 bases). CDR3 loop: CASSGVYEQYF. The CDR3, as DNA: TGTGCCAGCTCCGGGGTCTACGAGCAGTACTTC.